One and the same sample provided the 27 T cell receptor beta chains below, sequenced in a study of beta chain features in type 1 diabetes. Reverse transcribing all isolated RNA meant expressed TCRB transcripts were sequenced. TCRdb's copy holds only in-frame clones and misses some; the assay was immunoSEQ multiplex PCR. Here the sample spans a few hundred thousand clones, about 15% being singletons. The specimen was naive CD4+ T cells from blood. The receptors here all came from a man under 40 in good health.

This clone was picked up a small number of times. The V and J genes are TRBV18 and TRBJ2-3, with a possible D match to TRBD1 (6 bases). Germline-derived CDR1 and CDR2 are KGHSH and LQKENI. Trimming stripped 0 bases from V and 2 bases from J, with 9 bases between. The CDR3 runs to 15 residues. This CDR3 is CASSPPTGYTDTQYF. Written as DNA, the CDR3 is TGTGCCAGCTCACCACCGACAGGATACACAGATACGCAGTATTTT.

This chain links TRBV1 with TRBJ2-3. TRBV1 is noted as a pseudogene. CDR3 length equals 13 residues. CDR3 protein: CTSNWGSTDTQYF. Here the CDR3 DNA reads TGCACCAGCAATTGGGGGAGCACAGATACGCAGTATTTT.

In regard to this clone: In the same sample, other DNA sequences code for this CDR3. This chain joins TRBV30 and TRBJ2-3, with 8 bases aligning to TRBD2. V trimming: 4 bases; J trimming: 0 bases; junction bases outside the gene matches: 0. This CDR3 contains 13 residues. Germline lookup yields CDR1 GTSNPN and CDR2 SVGIG (reference sequence). The CDR3 spells CAWTSGSTDTQYF. CDR3 nucleotide sequence: TGTGCCTGGACTAGCGGGAGCACAGATACGCAGTATTTT.

This chain connects TRBV4-1 to TRBJ2-1; 9 bases match TRBD2. With V trimmed by 1 base and J by 6 bases, 10 bases remained unmatched. Germline loops: CDR1 MGHRA, CDR2 YSYEKL. The CDR3 totals 17 residues. CDR3 loop: CASSQGSRTSVFNEQFF. The CDR3 nucleotides are TGCGCCAGCAGCCAAGGGTCCCGGACTAGCGTTTTCAATGAGCAGTTCTTC.

This clone was counted a few times. The chain recombines TRBV18 with TRBJ2-2; 9 nucleotides line up with TRBD2. With V trimmed by 4 bases and J by 2 bases, 5 bases remained unmatched. This CDR3 is 16 amino acids long. Germline V gene data show CDR1 as KGHSH and CDR2 as LQKENI. This chain's CDR3 is CASSRSSGANTGELFF. Here the CDR3 DNA reads TGTGCCAGCTCACGTTCTAGCGGGGCCAACACCGGGGAGCTGTTTTTT.

The chain couples TRBV5-1 to TRBJ1-2; D gene uncertain. Deletions cut 3 bases from V and 3 bases from J, with 15 bases between. Germline loops: CDR1 SGHRS, CDR2 YFSETQ. This CDR3 is 15 amino acids long. The CDR3, as DNA: TGCGCCAGCAGCTCTTCGGTGGAGGCACACTATGGCTACACCTTC. Its protein product is CASSSSVEAHYGYTF.

Many counts were recorded for this clone. The chain joins TRBV30 to TRBJ2-5; D is unresolved. This CDR3 has 11 amino acids. V dropped 0 bases and J dropped 13 bases, with 12 bases sitting between them. The V gene's germline CDR1 is GTSNPN and CDR2 SVGIG (reference sequence). CDR3 sequence reads: CAWSVLTRVYF. The DNA of the CDR3 is TGTGCCTGGAGTGTACTTACCCGCGTGTACTTC.

This clone was counted between two and nine times. J is TRBJ2-1 and V is TRBV4-3; 12 positions match TRBD2. The germline V gene encodes CDR1 LGHNA and CDR2 YSLEER. The CDR3 sequence is 16 residues long. V lost 5 bases and J lost 4; bases outside the gene matches: 6. CDR3 region: CASSTPGLAGYNEQFF. The CDR3 nucleotides are TGCGCCAGCAGCACCCCGGGACTAGCGGGTTACAATGAGCAGTTCTTC.

The chain uses TRBV7-2 and TRBJ1-4; D remains ambiguous. Trimming removed 3 bases at V and 5 bases at J, with 4 bases between. The CDR3 spans 12 residues. In germline, CDR1 is SGHTA, CDR2 FQGNSA. The CDR3 DNA follows: TGTGCCAGCAGCTTGAAGAATGAAAAACTGTTTTTT. Its translation is CASSLKNEKLFF.

The gene calls are TRBV7-3 and TRBJ2-5, with D hard to call. The CDR3 totals 13 residues. The V and J ends lost 6 bases and 0 bases respectively, with 8 bases between them. Per the germline V gene, CDR1 is SGHTA and CDR2 is FQGTGA. In DNA, the CDR3 is TGTGCCAGCAGTTTTGGGTACCAAGAGACCCAGTACTTC. This translates into CASSFGYQETQYF.

This clone was counted only a few times. The V gene is TRBV2, the J gene TRBJ1-2; weak D call: TRBD1 (5 bases). The CDR3 contains 13 residues. V gave up 7 bases and J gave up 3 bases, with 12 bases separating them. Germline V gene data show CDR1 as SNHLY and CDR2 as FYNNEI. The CDR3 region is CASIRAMDYGYTF. CDR3 DNA: TGTGCCAGCATCAGGGCCATGGACTATGGCTACACCTTC.

The chain joins TRBV6-5 to TRBJ2-5, with D maybe TRBD2 (5 bases). There are 11 residues in the CDR3. Germline V gene lookup returns CDR1 MNHEY and CDR2 SVGAGI. Between the trimmed V and J ends, which lost 6 bases and 4 bases, there was a span of 6 bases. This chain's CDR3 is CASRRVETQYF. CDR3 bases: TGTGCCAGCAGGCGGGTAGAGACCCAGTACTTC.

CDR3: CASSFQTGRETQYF. The DNA for the CDR3 is TGTGCCAGCAGTTTCCAGACAGGGCGAGAGACCCAGTACTTC. The rearrangement joins TRBV28 to TRBJ2-5, with 7 positions matching TRBD1. This CDR3 region has 14 residues. Germline CDR1 and CDR2: MDHEN and SYDVKM. The V and J ends lost 3 bases and 4 bases, in that order; junction bases with no gene match: 5.

The table lists this clone with a few counts. This sequence joins TRBV5-1 and TRBJ2-3; D is perhaps TRBD2 (6 bases). The ends were cut back, 4 bases at V and 4 bases at J, with 16 bases in the middle. CDR3 length: 15 amino acids. Germline V gene data show CDR1 as SGHRS and CDR2 as YFSETQ. The CDR3 DNA sequence: TGCGCCAGCAGCAACGGACGGAGGGCGGCAGATACGCAGTATTTT. It encodes CASSNGRRAADTQYF. Full variable domain (missing parts from reference TRBV5-1 and TRBJ2-3): KAGVTQTPRYLIKTRGQQVTLSCSPISGHRSVSWYQQTPGQGLQFLFEYFSETQRNKGNFPGRFSGRQFSNSRSEMNVSTLELGDSALYLCASSNGRRAADTQYFGPGTRLTVL.

The chain combines TRBV6-5 with TRBJ2-5, with 10 bases that match TRBD2. The CDR3 is 14 amino acids. Germline lookup yields CDR1 MNHEY and CDR2 SVGAGI. The junction had 7 bases not matched to a gene; V was cut back by 7 bases and J by 5 bases. CDR3: CASIGAGGHETQYF. In DNA, the CDR3 is TGTGCCAGCATCGGAGCGGGGGGGCATGAGACCCAGTACTTC.

The V call is TRBV5-4, the J call TRBJ2-3, with 7 nucleotides matching TRBD2. This CDR3 is built from 15 residues. J lost 0 bases, V lost 5 bases, and 6 bases had no gene match. CDR1 and CDR2 (germline): SGHNT, YYREEE (reference sequence). CDR3: CASRVGGTSTDTQYF. The CDR3 DNA reads TGTGCCAGCAGGGTGGGAGGGACTAGCACAGATACGCAGTATTTT.

This clone turned up a few times. This chain uses TRBV7-2 with TRBJ2-3, with D possibly TRBD2 on 5 matching bases. Germline CDR1 is SGHTA and CDR2 is FQGNSA. The CDR3 extends over 15 amino acids. V dropped 1 base and J dropped 6 bases, with 14 bases sitting between them. The CDR3, as DNA: TGTGCCAGCAGCTTAGTACGCAAAAGAGGGGATACGCAGTATTTT. Amino acid sequence: CASSLVRKRGDTQYF. The whole variable domain, remainder taken from reference TRBV7-2 and TRBJ2-3, is GAGVSQSPSNKVTEKGKDVELRCDPISGHTALYWYRQSLGQGLEFLIYFQGNSAPDKSGLPSDRFSAERTGGSVSTLTIQRTQQEDSAVYLCASSLVRKRGDTQYFGPGTRLTVL.

The sample holds a few counts of this clone. This chain uses TRBV27 with TRBJ2-1; possibly TRBD2 for D (6 bases). The CDR3 contains 12 residues. In germline, CDR1 is MNHEY, CDR2 SMNVEV (reference sequence). V was pared by 6 bases and J by 14 bases, with 17 bases between. CDR3 amino acids: CASSLPNGRKFF. DNA for the CDR3: TGTGCCAGCAGCCTCCCGAACGGGAGAAAGTTCTTC.

In this sample, this clone turned up a few times. CDR3 region: CASSPGETGNNSPLHF. The CDR3 DNA is TGTGCCAGCAGCCCCGGAGAGACGGGGAATAATTCACCCCTCCACTTT. V is TRBV7-9 and J is TRBJ1-6; D is ambiguous. V was pared by 5 bases and J by 5 bases, with 16 bases between. CDR3 size: 16 residues. CDR1 and CDR2 from the germline V gene are SEHNR and FQNEAQ (reference sequence).

This CDR3 reads CSVGRAAHTGELFF. DNA of the CDR3: TGCAGCGTTGGGCGGGCCGCCCACACCGGGGAGCTGTTTTTT. The genes are TRBV29-1 and TRBJ2-2; D is perhaps TRBD2 (5 bases). The CDR3 loop spans 14 amino acids. V lost 4 bases, J lost 3 bases, and 12 bases lay in between. Germline V lookup: CDR1 SQVTM, CDR2 ANQGSEA.

CDR3 nucleotide sequence: TGCGCCAGCAGCTTACCTGGGGGCAGGGCTATCCAGTACTTC. It codes for CASSLPGGRAIQYF. This chain uses TRBV5-1 with TRBJ2-4, with D possibly TRBD1 on 6 matching bases. Germline V gene sequence: CDR1 SGHRS, CDR2 YFSETQ. This CDR3 region has 14 residues. V lost 2 bases, J lost 13 bases, and 19 bases lay in between.

The rearrangement joins TRBV5-1 to TRBJ2-1, with a possible D match to TRBD1 (6 bases). Germline V gene data show CDR1 as SGHRS and CDR2 as YFSETQ. CDR3 length: 14 amino acids. Deletions cut 5 bases from V and 0 bases from J, with 9 bases between. The CDR3 coding sequence is TGCGCCAGCAGTCAAGGGGGCTCCTACAATGAGCAGTTCTTC. It specifies CASSQGGSYNEQFF.

This chain joins TRBV2 and TRBJ2-2; D possibly uses TRBD1 or TRBD2 (5 bases each). The germline CDR1 and CDR2 sequences are SNHLY and FYNNEI. V lost 5 bases and J lost 3, with 16 bases in between. CDR3 length: 16 residues. CDR3 sequence: CASSQNRGLDTGELFF. In DNA form, the CDR3 reads TGTGCCAGCAGTCAGAACCGGGGCTTGGACACCGGGGAGCTGTTTTTT.

The chain is built from TRBV30 and TRBJ1-1; D remains ambiguous. The V and J ends lost 4 bases and 1 base respectively, with 10 bases between them. CDR1 and CDR2 (germline): GTSNPN, SVGIG (reference sequence). CDR3 length equals 13 residues. CDR3 in DNA: TGTGCCTGGAAAGTAATTACGAACACTGAAGCTTTCTTT. It yields the protein CAWKVITNTEAFF.

The chain has TRBV7-3 and TRBJ2-3; D not certain. The CDR3 loop spans 16 amino acids. With 2 bases removed from V and 1 base from J, the gap between germline ends came to 13 bases. Germline loops: CDR1 SGHTA, CDR2 FQGTGA. CDR3 region: CASSLLPEWGTDTQYF. The CDR3 coding sequence is TGTGCCAGCAGCTTACTACCAGAGTGGGGCACAGATACGCAGTATTTT.

The V gene is TRBV4-1, the J gene TRBJ1-2; tentatively, D is TRBD1 (6 bases). V was trimmed by 1 base and J by 2 bases, leaving 8 bases between them. The CDR3 has 14 residues. The germline CDR1 and CDR2 sequences are MGHRA and YSYEKL. As DNA, the CDR3 is TGCGCCAGCAGCCAAGCAGGACAGAACTATGGCTACACCTTC. Its translation is CASSQAGQNYGYTF.

The J gene is TRBJ2-6, the V gene TRBV11-2; D is undetermined. Germline-derived CDR1 and CDR2 are SGHAT and FQNNGV. The V end lost 7 bases, the J end lost 0 bases, and 19 bases lay between the germline ends. This CDR3 has 18 amino acids. The CDR3 DNA follows: TGTGCCAGCAAAATATTGGGCTTGGGCACCTCTGGGGCCAACGTCCTGACTTTC. Protein product: CASKILGLGTSGANVLTF. The whole variable domain, filled in from reference TRBV11-2 and TRBJ2-6, reads EAGVAQSPRYKIIEKRQSVAFWCNPISGHATLYWYQQILGQGPKLLIQFQNNGVVDDSQLPKDRFSAERLKGVDSTLKIQPAKLEDSAVYLCASKILGLGTSGANVLTFGAGSRLTVL.